Presented here are 9 T cell receptor beta chains from one specimen sequenced in a study of cytomegalovirus exposure and HLA in healthy donors. PCR primers comprised 60 Vbeta and 13 Jbeta primers. TCRdb keeps only in-frame clones here, not all; method: immunoSEQ multiplex PCR. Here the sample spans roughly 150,000 clones, 65% to 80% being singletons. The sequenced sample was PBMCs. These TCRs come from a man aged 35-49 years in good health and CMV-seropositive.

The chain has TRBV7-6 and TRBJ1-6; 8 bases match TRBD1. Germline values: CDR1 SGHVS, CDR2 FNYEAQ. The CDR3 is made up of 14 amino acids. The V segment lost 0 bases and the J segment 10 bases; nucleotides outside the gene matches: 2. The CDR3 protein is CASSLARGPSPLHF. CDR3 DNA: TGTGCCAGCAGCTTAGCCAGGGGGCCCTCACCCCTCCACTTT.

The rearrangement links TRBV10-3 to TRBJ2-3; D not resolved. CDR3 length: 16 amino acids. The germline gives CDR1 ENHRY, CDR2 SYGVKD. V was clipped by 0 bases and J by 0 bases, with 10 bases between them. The CDR3 reads CAISESWPSSTDTQYF. Written as DNA, the CDR3 is TGTGCCATCAGTGAGTCATGGCCTTCTAGCACAGATACGCAGTATTTT.

The CDR3 coding sequence is TGTGCCAGCAGCTTAAAAGTTAAGGGAGTCGAGCAGTACTTC. Protein sequence: CASSLKVKGVEQYF. The V and J genes are TRBV11-2 and TRBJ2-7; the D gene is possibly TRBD2 (5 bases). Germline lookup yields CDR1 SGHAT and CDR2 FQNNGV. This CDR3 has 14 amino acids. The V end lost 2 bases, the J end lost 6 bases, and 14 bases lay between the germline ends. Full variable domain (remainder filled in from reference TRBV11-2 and TRBJ2-7): EAGVAQSPRYKIIEKRQSVAFWCNPISGHATLYWYQQILGQGPKLLIQFQNNGVVDDSQLPKDRFSAERLKGVDSTLKIQPAKLEDSAVYLCASSLKVKGVEQYFGPGTRLTVT.

The chain couples TRBV28 to TRBJ1-5, with D possibly TRBD1 on 5 matching bases. This CDR3 spans 16 amino acids. The germline CDR1 and CDR2 sequences are MDHEN and SYDVKM. V shed 5 bases and J shed 8 bases, with 22 bases lying between them. The CDR3 nucleotides read TGTGCCAGCAGTCCCGCTTGGGGCGTCAAGGGGAAGCCCCAGCATTTT. Protein sequence: CASSPAWGVKGKPQHF.

This chain connects TRBV4-1 to TRBJ2-3, with TRBD2 matching 12 bases. Germline V CDR1 and CDR2: MGHRA, YSYEKL. CDR3 size: 21 residues. Trimming at V came to 2 bases and at J to 3 bases, leaving 18 bases not matched to a gene. For the CDR3, the DNA is TGCGCCAGCAGCCAAATAGAGTCATTCCCGGCCGGGACTAGCGGGACAGATACGCAGTATTTT. Protein sequence: CASSQIESFPAGTSGTDTQYF.

This clone was observed a handful of times. The chain employs TRBV27 and TRBJ2-7; D is perhaps TRBD2 (6 bases). The length of the CDR3 is 14 residues. CDR1 MNHEY and CDR2 SMNVEV come from the germline V gene (reference sequence). The V end was cut by 4 bases, the J end by 6 bases, with 16 bases between. In DNA form, the CDR3 reads TGTGCCAGCAGTTCCATACTAGCTGCGGTCGAGCAGTACTTC. Its translation is CASSSILAAVEQYF.

V gene TRBV7-2 combines with J gene TRBJ2-7; TRBD1 matches at 12 bases. Germline V gene data show CDR1 as SGHTA and CDR2 as FQGNSA. V shed 5 bases, J shed 6 bases, and the junction held 8 bases outside the gene matches. The CDR3 has 15 amino acids. CDR3 amino acids: CASSRNPGQGAEQYF. CDR3 nucleotides: TGTGCCAGCAGCCGTAATCCGGGACAGGGGGCCGAGCAGTACTTC.

The chain employs TRBV6-6 and TRBJ2-7; TRBD2 matches at 7 bases. The germline gives CDR1 MNHNY, CDR2 SVGAGI (reference sequence). V was pared by 8 bases and J by 2 bases, with 12 bases of the junction left unmatched. The CDR3 sequence is 15 residues long. The CDR3 loop reads CASLGFSGLTYEQYF. As DNA, the CDR3 is TGTGCCAGCCTGGGATTTAGCGGGCTTACCTACGAGCAGTACTTC.

The rearrangement joins TRBV5-1 to TRBJ2-6; possible D gene TRBD2, 5 bases. This CDR3 region has 15 residues. V lost 2 bases and J lost 3, with 9 bases in between. Per germline, CDR1 SGHRS and CDR2 YFSETQ. CDR3 sequence (DNA): TGCGCCAGCAGCTTAGAGGGTGATGGGGCCAACGTCCTGACTTTC. This encodes CASSLEGDGANVLTF. Drawing the rest from reference TRBV5-1 and TRBJ2-6, the complete variable domain is KAGVTQTPRYLIKTRGQQVTLSCSPISGHRSVSWYQQTPGQGLQFLFEYFSETQRNKGNFPGRFSGRQFSNSRSEMNVSTLELGDSALYLCASSLEGDGANVLTFGAGSRLTVL.